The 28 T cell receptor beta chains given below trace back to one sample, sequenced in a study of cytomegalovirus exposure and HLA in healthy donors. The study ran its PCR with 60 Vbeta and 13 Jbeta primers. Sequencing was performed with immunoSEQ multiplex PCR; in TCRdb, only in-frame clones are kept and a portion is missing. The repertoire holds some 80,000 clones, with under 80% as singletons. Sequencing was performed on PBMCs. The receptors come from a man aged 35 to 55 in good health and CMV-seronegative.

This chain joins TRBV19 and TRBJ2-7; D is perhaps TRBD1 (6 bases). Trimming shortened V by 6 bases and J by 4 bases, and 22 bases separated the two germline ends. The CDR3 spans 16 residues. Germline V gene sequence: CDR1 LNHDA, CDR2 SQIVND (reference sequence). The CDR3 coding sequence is TGTGCCAGTAGACAAACAGGGAATGTGGTATCTTACGAGCAGTACTTC. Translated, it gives CASRQTGNVVSYEQYF.

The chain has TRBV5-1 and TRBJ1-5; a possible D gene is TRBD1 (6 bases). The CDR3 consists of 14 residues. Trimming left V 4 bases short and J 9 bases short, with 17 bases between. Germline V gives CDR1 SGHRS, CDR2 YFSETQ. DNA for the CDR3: TGCGCCAGCAGCCAGGGGCGCGCGGGAGGGCCCCAGCATTTT. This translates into CASSQGRAGGPQHF.

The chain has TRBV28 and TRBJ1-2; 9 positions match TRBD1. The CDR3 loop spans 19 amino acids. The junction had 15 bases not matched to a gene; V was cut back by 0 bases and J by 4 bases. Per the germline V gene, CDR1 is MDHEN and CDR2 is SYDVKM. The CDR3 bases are TGTGCCAGCAGTTTATGGGGCCGGGACAGGGCACCTAACTTCTATGGCTACACCTTC. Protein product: CASSLWGRDRAPNFYGYTF.

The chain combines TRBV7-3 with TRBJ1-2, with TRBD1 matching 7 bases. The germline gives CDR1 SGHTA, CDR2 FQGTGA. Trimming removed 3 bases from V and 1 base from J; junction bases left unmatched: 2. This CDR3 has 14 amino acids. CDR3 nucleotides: TGTGCCAGCAGCTTGGACAGGAATAACTATGGCTACACCTTC. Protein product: CASSLDRNNYGYTF.

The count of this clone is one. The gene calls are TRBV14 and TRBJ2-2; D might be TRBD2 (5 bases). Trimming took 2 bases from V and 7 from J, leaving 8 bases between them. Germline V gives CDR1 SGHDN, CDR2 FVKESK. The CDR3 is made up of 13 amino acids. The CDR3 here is CASSQFEGGELFF. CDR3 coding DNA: TGTGCCAGCAGCCAATTTGAGGGCGGGGAGCTGTTTTTT. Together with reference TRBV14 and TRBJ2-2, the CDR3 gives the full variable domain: EAGVTQFPSHSVIEKGQTVTLRCDPISGHDNLYWYRRVMGKEIKFLLHFVKESKQDESGMPNNRFLAERTGGTYSTLKVQPAELEDSGVYFCASSQFEGGELFFGEGSRLTVL.

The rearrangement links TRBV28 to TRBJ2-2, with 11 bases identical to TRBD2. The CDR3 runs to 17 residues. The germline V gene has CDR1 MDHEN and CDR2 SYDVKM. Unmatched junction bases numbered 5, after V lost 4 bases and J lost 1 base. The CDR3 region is CASSSAGLAGNTGELFF. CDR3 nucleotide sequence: TGTGCCAGCAGTTCCGCCGGACTAGCGGGGAACACCGGGGAGCTGTTTTTT.

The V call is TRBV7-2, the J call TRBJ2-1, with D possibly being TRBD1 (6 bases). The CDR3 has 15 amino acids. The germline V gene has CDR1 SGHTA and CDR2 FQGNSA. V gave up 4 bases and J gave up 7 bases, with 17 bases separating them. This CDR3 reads CASSSSGVRTNEQFF. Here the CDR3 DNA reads TGTGCCAGCAGCTCTTCAGGGGTCCGTACGAATGAGCAGTTCTTC.

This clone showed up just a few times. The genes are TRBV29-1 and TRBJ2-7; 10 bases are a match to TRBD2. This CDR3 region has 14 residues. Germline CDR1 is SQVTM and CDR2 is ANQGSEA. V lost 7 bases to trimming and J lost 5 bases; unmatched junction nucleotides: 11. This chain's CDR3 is CSAALAGEIHEQYF. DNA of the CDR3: TGCAGCGCCGCCCTAGCGGGAGAAATTCACGAGCAGTACTTC.

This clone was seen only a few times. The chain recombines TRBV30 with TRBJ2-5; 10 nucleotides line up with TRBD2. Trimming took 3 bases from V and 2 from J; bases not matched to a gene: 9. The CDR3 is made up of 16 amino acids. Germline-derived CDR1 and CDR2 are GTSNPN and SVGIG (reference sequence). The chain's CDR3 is CAWRSLAGVGQETQYF. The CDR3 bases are TGTGCCTGGAGAAGTCTAGCGGGAGTGGGGCAAGAGACCCAGTACTTC.

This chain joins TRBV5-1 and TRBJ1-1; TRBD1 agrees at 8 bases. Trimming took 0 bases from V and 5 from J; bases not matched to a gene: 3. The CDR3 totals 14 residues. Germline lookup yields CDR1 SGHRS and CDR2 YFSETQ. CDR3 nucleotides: TGCGCCAGCAGCTTGGCCAGGGGGCTGACTGAAGCTTTCTTT. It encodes CASSLARGLTEAFF. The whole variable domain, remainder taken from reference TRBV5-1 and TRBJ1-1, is KAGVTQTPRYLIKTRGQQVTLSCSPISGHRSVSWYQQTPGQGLQFLFEYFSETQRNKGNFPGRFSGRQFSNSRSEMNVSTLELGDSALYLCASSLARGLTEAFFGQGTRLTVV.

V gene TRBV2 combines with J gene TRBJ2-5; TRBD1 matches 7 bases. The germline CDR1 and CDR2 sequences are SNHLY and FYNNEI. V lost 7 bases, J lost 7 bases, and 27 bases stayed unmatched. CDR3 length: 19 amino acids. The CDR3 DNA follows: TGTGCCAGCAATAGTGGTTCCGGTTGGACAGGAGGATCATTGGGGACCCAGTACTTC. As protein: CASNSGSGWTGGSLGTQYF.

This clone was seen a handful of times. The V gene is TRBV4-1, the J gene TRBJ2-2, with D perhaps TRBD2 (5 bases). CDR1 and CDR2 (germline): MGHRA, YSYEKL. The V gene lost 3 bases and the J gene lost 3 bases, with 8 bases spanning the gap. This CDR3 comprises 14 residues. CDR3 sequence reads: CASSQEVYTGELFF. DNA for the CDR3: TGCGCCAGCAGCCAGGAGGTATACACCGGGGAGCTGTTTTTT.

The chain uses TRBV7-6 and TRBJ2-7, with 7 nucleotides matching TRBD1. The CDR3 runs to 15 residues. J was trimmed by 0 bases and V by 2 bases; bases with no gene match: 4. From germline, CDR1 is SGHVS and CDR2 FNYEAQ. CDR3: CASSLSRQGSYEQYF. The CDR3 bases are TGTGCCAGCAGCTTAAGTCGACAGGGCTCCTACGAGCAGTACTTC.

The CDR3 sequence: CASSPGSNQPQHF. CDR3 nucleotide sequence: TGTGCCAGCTCCCCTGGCAGCAATCAGCCCCAGCATTTT. This chain connects TRBV18 to TRBJ1-5; unclear D gene. Germline-derived CDR1 and CDR2 are KGHSH and LQKENI. The CDR3 is 13 amino acids. Trimming took off 6 bases at V and 1 base at J, with 7 bases between the two ends. Together with reference TRBV18 and TRBJ1-5, the CDR3 gives the full variable domain: NAGVMQNPRHLVRRRGQEARLRCSPMKGHSHVYWYRQLPEEGLKFMVYLQKENIIDESGMPKERFSAEFPKEGPSILRIQQVVRGDSAAYFCASSPGSNQPQHFGDGTRLSIL.

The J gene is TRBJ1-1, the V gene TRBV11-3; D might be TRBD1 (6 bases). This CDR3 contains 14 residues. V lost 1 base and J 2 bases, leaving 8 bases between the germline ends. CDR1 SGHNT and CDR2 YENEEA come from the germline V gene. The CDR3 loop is CASSLAGTNTEAFF. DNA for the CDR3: TGTGCCAGCAGCTTAGCGGGGACAAACACTGAAGCTTTCTTT.

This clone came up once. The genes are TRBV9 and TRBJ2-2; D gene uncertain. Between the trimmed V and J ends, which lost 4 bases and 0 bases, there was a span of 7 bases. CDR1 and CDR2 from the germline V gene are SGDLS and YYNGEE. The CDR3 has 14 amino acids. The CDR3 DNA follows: TGTGCCAGCAGCTTGCGCACGAACACCGGGGAGCTGTTTTTT. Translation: CASSLRTNTGELFF.

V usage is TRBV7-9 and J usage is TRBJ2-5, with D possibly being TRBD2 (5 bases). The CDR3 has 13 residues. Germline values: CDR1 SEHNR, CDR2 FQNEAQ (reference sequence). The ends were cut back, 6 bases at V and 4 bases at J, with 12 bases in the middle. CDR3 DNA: TGTGCCAGCAGTCCCGGGAACTTAGAGACCCAGTACTTC. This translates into CASSPGNLETQYF.

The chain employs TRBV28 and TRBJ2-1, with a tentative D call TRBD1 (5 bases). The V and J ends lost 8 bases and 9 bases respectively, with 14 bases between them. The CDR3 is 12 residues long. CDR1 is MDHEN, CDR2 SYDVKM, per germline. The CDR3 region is CASATQQVEQFF. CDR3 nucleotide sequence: TGTGCCAGCGCAACCCAACAGGTTGAGCAGTTCTTC.

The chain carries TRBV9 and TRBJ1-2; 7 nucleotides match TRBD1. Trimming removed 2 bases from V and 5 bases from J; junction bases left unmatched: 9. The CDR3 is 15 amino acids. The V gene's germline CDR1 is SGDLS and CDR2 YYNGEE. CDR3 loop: CASSVQTGLDYGYTF. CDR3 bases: TGTGCCAGCAGCGTCCAGACAGGGTTAGATTATGGCTACACCTTC.

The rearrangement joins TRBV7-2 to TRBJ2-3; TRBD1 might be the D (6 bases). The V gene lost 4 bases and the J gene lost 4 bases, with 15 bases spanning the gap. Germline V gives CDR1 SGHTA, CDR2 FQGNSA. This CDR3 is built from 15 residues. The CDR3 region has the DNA TGTGCCAGCAGCTCTCCGATAGGGGGAGCAGATACGCAGTATTTT. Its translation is CASSSPIGGADTQYF.

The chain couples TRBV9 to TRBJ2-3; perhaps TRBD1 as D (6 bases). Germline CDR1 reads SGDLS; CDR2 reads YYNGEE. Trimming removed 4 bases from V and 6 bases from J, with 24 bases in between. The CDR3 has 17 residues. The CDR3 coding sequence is TGTGCCAGCAGCCCCCAAACAGGGACCCTCCGATACGATACGCAGTATTTT. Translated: CASSPQTGTLRYDTQYF.

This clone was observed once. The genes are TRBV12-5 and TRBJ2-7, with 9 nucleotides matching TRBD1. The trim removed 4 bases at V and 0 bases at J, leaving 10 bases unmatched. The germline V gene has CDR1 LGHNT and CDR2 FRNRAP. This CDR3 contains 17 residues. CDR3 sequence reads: CASGSPPGQGFSYEQYF. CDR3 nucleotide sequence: TGTGCTAGTGGTTCCCCCCCGGGACAGGGCTTCTCCTACGAGCAGTACTTC.

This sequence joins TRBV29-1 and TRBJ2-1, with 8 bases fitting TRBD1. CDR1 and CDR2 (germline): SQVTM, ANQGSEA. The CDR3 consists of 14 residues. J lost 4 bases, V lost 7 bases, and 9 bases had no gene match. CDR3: CSGGQGGGYNEQFF. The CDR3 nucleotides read TGCAGCGGAGGACAGGGAGGAGGGTACAATGAGCAGTTCTTC.

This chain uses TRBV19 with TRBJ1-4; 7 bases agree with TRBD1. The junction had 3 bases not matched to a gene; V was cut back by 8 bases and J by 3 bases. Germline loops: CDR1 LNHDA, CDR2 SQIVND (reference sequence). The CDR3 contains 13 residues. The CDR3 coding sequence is TGTGCCAGTCGGACAGGAGCTAATGAAAAACTGTTTTTT. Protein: CASRTGANEKLFF.

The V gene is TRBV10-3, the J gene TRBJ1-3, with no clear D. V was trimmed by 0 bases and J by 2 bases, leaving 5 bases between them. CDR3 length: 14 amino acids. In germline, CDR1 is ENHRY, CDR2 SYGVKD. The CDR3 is CAISESGTGNTIYF. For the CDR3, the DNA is TGTGCCATCAGTGAGTCCGGGACTGGAAACACCATATATTTT.

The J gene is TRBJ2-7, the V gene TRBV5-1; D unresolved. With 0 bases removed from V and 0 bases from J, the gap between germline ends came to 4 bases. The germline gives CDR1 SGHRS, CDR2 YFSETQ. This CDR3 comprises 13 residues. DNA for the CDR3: TGCGCCAGCAGCTTGGACGGCTCCTACGAGCAGTACTTC. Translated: CASSLDGSYEQYF. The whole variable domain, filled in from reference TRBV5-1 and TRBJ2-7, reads KAGVTQTPRYLIKTRGQQVTLSCSPISGHRSVSWYQQTPGQGLQFLFEYFSETQRNKGNFPGRFSGRQFSNSRSEMNVSTLELGDSALYLCASSLDGSYEQYFGPGTRLTVT.

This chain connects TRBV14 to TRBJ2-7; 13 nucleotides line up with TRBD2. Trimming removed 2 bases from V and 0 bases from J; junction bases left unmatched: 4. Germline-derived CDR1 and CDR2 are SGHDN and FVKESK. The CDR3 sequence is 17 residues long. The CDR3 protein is CASSQPGTSGNSYEQYF. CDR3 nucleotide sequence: TGTGCCAGCAGCCAACCAGGGACTAGCGGGAACTCCTACGAGCAGTACTTC.

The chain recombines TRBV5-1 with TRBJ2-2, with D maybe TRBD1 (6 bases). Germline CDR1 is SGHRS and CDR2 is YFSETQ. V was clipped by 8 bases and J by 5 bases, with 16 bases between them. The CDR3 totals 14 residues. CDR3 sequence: CASVPGDVTGELFF. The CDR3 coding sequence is TGCGCCAGTGTCCCAGGGGACGTAACCGGGGAGCTGTTTTTT.